This T cell receptor beta chain was identified during a study of identical twins. Broader study findings: With beta out-of-frame sequences, excess sharing by twins was weaker.

In germline, CDR1 is MNHNS, CDR2 SASEGT. The CDR3 spans 16 residues. V lost 0 bases and J lost 5, with 16 bases in between. TCRdb itself ran the 5' RACE reads through MiXCR, one entry per CDR3 protein. The table lists around 680,000 distinct CDR3 sequences, less than 10% of them singletons. With regard to this clonotype: Its target is unknown.

In every case, the donor was a healthy Caucasian. These sequences were also reported in another study, on yellow fever vaccine responses in identical twins.

The chain carries TRBV6-1 and TRBJ2-5; unclear D gene. The sequenced material came from PBMCs. The receptor was isolated from a woman aged 18-30 years in good health. CDR3 loop: CASSEARLGWSETQYF. CDR3 in DNA: TGTGCCAGCAGTGAAGCGCGGCTGGGTTGGAGTGAGACCCAGTACTTC.